Listed here is a single T cell receptor beta chain. The target antigen is unknown. This sample was taken from a study of identical twins. TCRdb re-called the 5' RACE reads with MiXCR, one entry per CDR3 protein. The repertoire includes 690,000 or so distinct CDR3 sequences, around 6% of them detected once, and about 2% sits in the top ten. Broader study findings: Monozygotic twins shared more out-of-frame TCR alpha than recombination models predicted. Fewer insertions marked abundant cord blood beta clonotypes; young adult naive trended weakly, memory not at all.

The junction had 10 bases not matched to a gene; V was cut back by 0 bases and J by 7 bases. The V gene's germline CDR1 is MGHRA and CDR2 YSYEKL. The CDR3 consists of 17 residues. J is TRBJ2-2 and V is TRBV4-1; 8 positions match TRBD2. The clonotype originates from a man in his late teens or twenties in good health. The specimen was naive T cells sorted from blood. CDR3: CASSQERTGGLGGELFF. The CDR3 DNA sequence: TGCGCCAGCAGCCAAGAACGAACGGGAGGGCTGGGCGGGGAGCTGTTTTTT.